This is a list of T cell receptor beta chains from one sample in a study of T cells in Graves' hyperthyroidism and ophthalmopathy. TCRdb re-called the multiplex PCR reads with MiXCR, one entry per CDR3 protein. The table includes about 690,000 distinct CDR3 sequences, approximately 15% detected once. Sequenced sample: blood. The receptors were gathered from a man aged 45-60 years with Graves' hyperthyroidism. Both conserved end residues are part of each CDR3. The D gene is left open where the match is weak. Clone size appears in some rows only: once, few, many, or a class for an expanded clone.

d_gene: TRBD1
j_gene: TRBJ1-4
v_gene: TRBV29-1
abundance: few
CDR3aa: CSVGKGALEKLFF
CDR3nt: TGCAGCGTTGGGAAGGGGGCTCTTGAAAAACTGTTTTTT

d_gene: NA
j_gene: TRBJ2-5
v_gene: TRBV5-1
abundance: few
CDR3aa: CASSASTGQETQYF
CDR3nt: TGCGCCAGCAGCGCCTCCACAGGACAAGAGACCCAGTACTTC

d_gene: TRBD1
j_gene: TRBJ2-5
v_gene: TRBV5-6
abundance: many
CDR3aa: CASSPQGAGETQYF
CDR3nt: TGTGCCAGCAGCCCGCAGGGGGCAGGGGAGACCCAGTACTTC

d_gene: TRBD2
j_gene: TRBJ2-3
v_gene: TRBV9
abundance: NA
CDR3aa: CASSPLAGDRTDTQYF
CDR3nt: TGTGCCAGCAGCCCTTTAGCGGGAGACCGCACAGATACGCAGTATTTT

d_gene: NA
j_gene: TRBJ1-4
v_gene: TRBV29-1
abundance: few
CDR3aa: CSVEKAGTREKLFF
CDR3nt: TGCAGCGTTGAAAAGGCAGGGACGAGGGAAAAACTGTTTTTT

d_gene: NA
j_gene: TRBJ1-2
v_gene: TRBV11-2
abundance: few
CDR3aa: CASSFTRSNYGYTF
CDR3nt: TGTGCCAGCAGCTTCACGAGGTCTAACTATGGCTACACCTTC

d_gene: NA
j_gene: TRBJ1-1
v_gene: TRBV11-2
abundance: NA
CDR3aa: CASSLGGDPGAFF
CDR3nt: TGTGCCAGCAGCTTAGGGGGGGACCCAGGGGCTTTCTTT

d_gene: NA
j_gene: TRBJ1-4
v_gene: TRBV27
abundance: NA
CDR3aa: CASSLLTGFEDEKLFF
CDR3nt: TGTGCCAGCAGCCTTCTTACAGGGTTTGAAGATGAAAAACTGTTTTTT

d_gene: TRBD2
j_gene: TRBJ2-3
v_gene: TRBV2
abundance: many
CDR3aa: CASSGGLAGGVDTQYF
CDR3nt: TGTGCCAGCAGCGGTGGACTAGCGGGAGGGGTAGATACGCAGTATTTT

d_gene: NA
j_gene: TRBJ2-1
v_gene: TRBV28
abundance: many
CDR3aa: CASSFGTGLGEQFF
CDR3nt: TGTGCCAGCAGTTTCGGAACAGGGTTGGGCGAGCAGTTCTTC

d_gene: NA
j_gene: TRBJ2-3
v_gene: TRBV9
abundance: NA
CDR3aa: CASSVIATSTDTQYF
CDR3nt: TGTGCCAGCAGCGTAATCGCAACTAGCACAGATACGCAGTATTTT

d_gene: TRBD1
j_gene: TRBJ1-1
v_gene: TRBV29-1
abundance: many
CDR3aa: CSVGVRDRGPWTEAFF
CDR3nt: TGCAGCGTTGGAGTTCGGGACAGGGGGCCGTGGACTGAAGCTTTCTTT

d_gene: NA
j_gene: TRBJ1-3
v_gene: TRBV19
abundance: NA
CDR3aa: CASNPGRSSGNTIYF
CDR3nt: TGTGCCAGTAACCCGGGACGCAGCTCTGGAAACACCATATATTTT

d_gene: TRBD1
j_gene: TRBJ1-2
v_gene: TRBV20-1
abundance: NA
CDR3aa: CSATDRADYGYTF
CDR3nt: TGCAGTGCCACGGACAGGGCTGACTATGGCTACACCTTC

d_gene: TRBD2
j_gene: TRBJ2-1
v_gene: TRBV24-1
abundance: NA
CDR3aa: CATSEGLAGDNEQFF
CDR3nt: TGTGCCACCAGTGAGGGGCTAGCGGGAGACAATGAGCAGTTCTTC

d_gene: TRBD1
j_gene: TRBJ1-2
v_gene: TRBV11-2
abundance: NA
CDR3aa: CASSHITGETNYGYTF
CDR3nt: TGCGCCAGCAGCCACATCACAGGGGAAACTAACTATGGCTACACCTTC

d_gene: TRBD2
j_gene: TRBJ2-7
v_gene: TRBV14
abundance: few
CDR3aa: CASSQDLWGDLAGGRDEQYF
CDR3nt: TGTGCCAGCAGCCAAGATCTCTGGGGGGACCTAGCGGGAGGACGGGACGAGCAGTACTTC

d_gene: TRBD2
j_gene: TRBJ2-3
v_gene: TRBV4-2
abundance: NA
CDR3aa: CASSQPGLAGGPNTQYF
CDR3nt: TGTGCCAGCAGCCAACCGGGACTAGCGGGAGGGCCAAATACGCAGTATTTT

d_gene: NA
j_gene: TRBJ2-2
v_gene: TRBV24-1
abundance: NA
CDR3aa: CATSASSRRNGELFF
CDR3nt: TGTGCCACCAGTGCTTCGAGTAGAAGGAACGGGGAGCTGTTTTTT

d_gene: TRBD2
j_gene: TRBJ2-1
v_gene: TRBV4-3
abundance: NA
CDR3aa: CASSQAPSGTYNEQFF
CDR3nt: TGCGCCAGCAGCCAAGCGCCTAGCGGGACTTATAATGAGCAGTTCTTC

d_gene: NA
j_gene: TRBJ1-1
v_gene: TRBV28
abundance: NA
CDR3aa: CASRLAGSGTEAFF
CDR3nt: TGTGCCAGCAGGCTTGCCGGCAGTGGGACTGAAGCTTTCTTT

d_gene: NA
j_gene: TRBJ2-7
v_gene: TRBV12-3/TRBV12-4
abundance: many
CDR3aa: CASSLKGVYEQYF
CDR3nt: TGTGCCAGCAGTTTAAAGGGGGTCTACGAGCAGTACTTC

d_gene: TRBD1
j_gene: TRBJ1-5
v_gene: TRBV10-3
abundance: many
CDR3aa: CAISESGQGRVNQPQHF
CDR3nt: TGTGCCATCAGTGAGAGTGGACAGGGGCGCGTCAATCAGCCCCAGCATTTT

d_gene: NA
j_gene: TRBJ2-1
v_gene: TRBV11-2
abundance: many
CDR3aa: CASSLGFGGINEQFF
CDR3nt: TGTGCCAGCAGCTTAGGTTTCGGGGGAATCAATGAGCAGTTCTTC

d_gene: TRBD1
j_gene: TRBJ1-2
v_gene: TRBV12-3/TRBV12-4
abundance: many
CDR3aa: CASSPTQGGYGYTF
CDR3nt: TGTGCCAGCAGCCCGACCCAGGGGGGGTATGGCTACACCTTC

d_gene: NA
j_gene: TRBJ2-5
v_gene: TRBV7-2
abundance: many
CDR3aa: CASSLPWGLADQETQYF
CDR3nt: TGTGCCAGCAGCTTACCCTGGGGGCTAGCGGACCAAGAGACCCAGTACTTC

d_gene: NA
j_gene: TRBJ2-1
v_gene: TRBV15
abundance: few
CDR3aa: CATSRGVGAYNEQFF
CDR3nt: TGTGCCACCAGCAGGGGTGTTGGAGCTTACAATGAGCAGTTCTTC

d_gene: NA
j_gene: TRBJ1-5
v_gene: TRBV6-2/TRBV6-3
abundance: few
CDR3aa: CASTPDSSLGQPQHF
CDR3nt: TGTGCCAGCACTCCTGACAGTAGTCTTGGTCAGCCCCAGCATTTT

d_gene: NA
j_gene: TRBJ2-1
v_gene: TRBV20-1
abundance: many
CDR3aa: CSASVGLHTQLRKQFF
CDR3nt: TGCAGTGCTAGTGTAGGACTTCACACTCAATTACGTAAGCAGTTCTTC

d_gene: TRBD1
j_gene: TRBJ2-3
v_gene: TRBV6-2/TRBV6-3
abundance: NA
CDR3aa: CASSYGDRGTQYF
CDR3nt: TGTGCCAGCAGTTACGGGGACAGGGGGACGCAGTATTTT

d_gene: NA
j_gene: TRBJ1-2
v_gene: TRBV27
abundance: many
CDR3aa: CASSSRQVNYGYTF
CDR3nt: TGTGCCAGCAGTTCGCGGCAGGTTAACTATGGCTACACCTTC

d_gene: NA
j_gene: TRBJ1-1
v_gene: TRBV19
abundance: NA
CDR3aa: CASSIGGVTEAFF
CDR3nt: TGTGCCAGTAGTATTGGTGGGGTCACTGAAGCTTTCTTT

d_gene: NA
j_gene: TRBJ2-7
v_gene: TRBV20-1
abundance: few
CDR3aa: CSARGGTSYEQYF
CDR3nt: TGCAGTGCTAGAGGAGGGACGAGCTACGAGCAGTACTTC

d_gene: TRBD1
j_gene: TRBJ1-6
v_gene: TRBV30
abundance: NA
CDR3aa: CAFGQGHSPLHF
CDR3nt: TGTGCCTTCGGACAGGGCCACTCACCCCTCCACTTT

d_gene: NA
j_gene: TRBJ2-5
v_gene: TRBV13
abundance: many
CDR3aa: CASSLELEYQETQYF
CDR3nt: TGTGCCAGCAGCTTAGAGCTAGAGTACCAAGAGACCCAGTACTTC

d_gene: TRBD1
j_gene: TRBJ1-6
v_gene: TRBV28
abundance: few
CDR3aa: CASSPKPDIWDRVHDSYNSPLHF
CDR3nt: TGTGCCAGCAGCCCAAAACCTGATATCTGGGACAGGGTCCACGACTCCTATAATTCACCCCTCCACTTT

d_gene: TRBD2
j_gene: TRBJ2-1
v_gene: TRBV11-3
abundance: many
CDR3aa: CASSSGLADSYNEQFF
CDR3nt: TGTGCCAGCAGCTCCGGACTAGCGGACTCCTACAATGAGCAGTTCTTC

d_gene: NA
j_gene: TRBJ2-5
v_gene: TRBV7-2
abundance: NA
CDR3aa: CASSLVTSQETQYF
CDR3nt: TGTGCCAGCAGCTTAGTTACCAGCCAGGAGACCCAGTACTTC

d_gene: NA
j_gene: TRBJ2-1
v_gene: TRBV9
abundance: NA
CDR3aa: CASSPQADPGNEQFF
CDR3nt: TGTGCCAGCAGCCCACAGGCGGACCCGGGCAATGAGCAGTTCTTC

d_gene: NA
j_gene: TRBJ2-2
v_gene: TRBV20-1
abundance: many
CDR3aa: CSARRVVANTGELFF
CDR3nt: TGCAGTGCTAGGAGGGTAGTCGCGAACACCGGGGAGCTGTTTTTT

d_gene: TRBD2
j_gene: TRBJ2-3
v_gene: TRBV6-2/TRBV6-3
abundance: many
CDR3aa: CASRDPGLAGNTDTQYF
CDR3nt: TGTGCCAGCAGGGACCCGGGACTAGCGGGGAACACAGATACGCAGTATTTT

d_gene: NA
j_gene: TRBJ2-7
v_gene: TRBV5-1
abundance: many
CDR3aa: CASSDPGRASYEQYF
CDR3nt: TGCGCCAGCAGTGATCCGGGACGGGCCTCCTACGAGCAGTACTTC